These 10 T cell receptor beta chains were all obtained from the same sample, sequenced in a study of T cells in localized non-small cell lung cancer (TCRdb year 2020). The library was obtained by the immunoSEQ multiplex PCR assay. TCRdb mirrors the immuneACCESS table, restricted to in-frame sequences. Some clones are absent from its copies; in checked studies, under half trace to an unresolved V gene, and the reason for the others is unknown. This sample holds nearly 15,000 clones; approximately 89% were observed only once. Clones ranked in the top ten supply about 25% of the sample. This specimen consisted of peripheral blood, obtained before any cancer treatment. These receptors were obtained from a female donor older than 55 with stage I squamous cell lung carcinoma.

The V call is TRBV5-4, the J call TRBJ2-3, with 8 bases lining up with TRBD2. The CDR3 spans 16 residues. V trimming: 0 bases; J trimming: 0 bases; junction bases outside the gene matches: 3. Germline CDR1 and CDR2: SGHNT and YYREEE (reference sequence). In DNA, the CDR3 is TGTGCCAGCAGCTTGGCTAGCGGGTCTAGCACAGATACGCAGTATTTT. This sequence encodes CASSLASGSSTDTQYF. Complete variable domain (other parts from reference TRBV5-4 and TRBJ2-3): ETGVTQSPTHLIKTRGQQVTLRCSSQSGHNTVSWYQQALGQGPQFIFQYYREEENGRGNFPPRFSGLQFPNYSSELNVNALELDDSALYLCASSLASGSSTDTQYFGPGTRLTVL.

The chain couples TRBV7-2 to TRBJ2-5, with unresolved D. Germline CDR1 SGHTA, CDR2 FQGNSA. The CDR3 is 13 residues long. V was shortened by 2 bases and J by 1 base, with 5 bases between the two germline ends. CDR3 in amino acids: CASSLNSQETQYF. The CDR3 coding sequence is TGTGCCAGCAGCTTAAACAGCCAAGAGACCCAGTACTTC.

This chain uses TRBV18 with TRBJ2-3; 7 nucleotides agree with TRBD1. CDR1 KGHSH and CDR2 LQKENI come from the germline V gene. The ends lost 3 bases at V and 1 base at J; junction bases unmatched: 1. The CDR3 sequence is 14 residues long. CDR3 region: CASSPGQGTDTQYF. Written as DNA, the CDR3 is TGTGCCAGCTCACCCGGACAGGGCACAGATACGCAGTATTTT.

This sequence joins TRBV19 and TRBJ1-1; D unclear. The CDR3 loop spans 12 amino acids. V was clipped by 2 bases and J by 1 base, with 2 bases between them. Germline V lookup: CDR1 LNHDA, CDR2 SQIVND (reference sequence). CDR3 bases: TGTGCCAGTAGTATACGGAACACTGAAGCTTTCTTT. This sequence encodes CASSIRNTEAFF.

V is TRBV2 and J is TRBJ1-6, with no clear D. V dropped 7 bases and J dropped 7 bases, with 17 bases sitting between them. The CDR3 spans 15 residues. Germline CDR1 is SNHLY and CDR2 is FYNNEI. CDR3 DNA: TGTGCCAGCATTAAAGCCCGGGCTGGGAATTCACCCCTCCACTTT. Protein product: CASIKARAGNSPLHF.

The chain has TRBV6-1 and TRBJ2-5, with D possibly TRBD1 on 6 matching bases. Germline V lookup: CDR1 MNHNS, CDR2 SASEGT. Trimming took off 11 bases at V and 3 bases at J, with 16 bases between the two ends. This CDR3 is built from 13 residues. CDR3 DNA sequence: TGTGCCGGGGCTACAGGGACGAAAGAGACCCAGTACTTC. Translating it yields CAGATGTKETQYF.

J is TRBJ1-2 and V is TRBV4-2; D is unresolved. The CDR3 has 13 amino acids. The V and J ends lost 1 base and 8 bases respectively, with 11 bases between them. Per the germline V gene, CDR1 is LGHNA and CDR2 is YNFKEQ. CDR3 loop: CASSQGEVNGYTF. Written as DNA, the CDR3 is TGTGCCAGCAGCCAAGGGGAAGTTAACGGCTACACCTTC.

This clone showed up just once. The rearrangement links TRBV2 to TRBJ2-7, with D tentatively TRBD1 (6 bases). Germline V gives CDR1 SNHLY, CDR2 FYNNEI. Trimming removed 7 bases at V and 5 bases at J, with 15 bases between. This CDR3 spans 13 amino acids. The CDR3 here is CASKRNQGNEQYF. DNA of the CDR3: TGTGCCAGCAAGCGAAACCAGGGGAACGAGCAGTACTTC.

This rearrangement joins TRBV10-1 to TRBJ2-1; TRBD2 agrees at 12 bases. CDR1 and CDR2 from the germline V gene are WNHNN and SYGVQD (reference sequence). J was trimmed by 9 bases and V by 9 bases; bases with no gene match: 9. CDR3 size: 14 residues. The CDR3 bases are TGCGCCAGTTCCGGGACTAGCGGGCCAGGTGAGCAGTTCTTC. Protein: CASSGTSGPGEQFF.

This sequence joins TRBV4-3 and TRBJ2-7; no reliable D call. This CDR3 comprises 15 residues. Germline V lookup: CDR1 LGHNA, CDR2 YSLEER. The V and J ends lost 4 bases and 7 bases respectively, with 20 bases between them. The CDR3 nucleotides read TGCGCCAGCAGCCTCAGTAGGGTACCACCCGCTGAGCAGTACTTC. It encodes CASSLSRVPPAEQYF.